This TCR beta chain was sequenced during a study of OX40 agonist ivuxolimab in advanced cancers. From germline, CDR1 is LNHDA and CDR2 SQIVND (reference sequence). The V end was cut by 5 bases, the J end by 0 bases, with 26 bases between. This CDR3 is 20 amino acids long. TCRdb keeps only in-frame clones here, not all; method: immunoSEQ multiplex PCR. In the table there are fewer than 75,000 clones, roughly nine tenths of which are singletons. This specimen was CD4+ or CD8+ T cells sorted from blood, taken in a trial of the OX40 agonist ivuxolimab. The receptor's source is an adult with an advanced solid tumor such as melanoma, head and neck, liver or kidney cancer. This chain connects TRBV19 to TRBJ2-1, with a tentative D call TRBD1 (7 bases). The CDR3 coding sequence is TGTGCCAGTAGTTTTCTTCCCTTTATCGCGGGACAGAGCTCCTACAATGAGCAGTTCTTC. It codes for CASSFLPFIAGQSSYNEQFF.